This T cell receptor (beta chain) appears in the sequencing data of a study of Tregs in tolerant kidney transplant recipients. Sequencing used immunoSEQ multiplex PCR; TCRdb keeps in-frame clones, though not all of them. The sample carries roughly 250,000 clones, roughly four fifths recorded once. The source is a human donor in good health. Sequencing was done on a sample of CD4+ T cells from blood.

In DNA form, the CDR3 reads TGTGCCAGCAGCTTGATAGGGTGGGGCTCTGGAAACACCATATATTTT. Its translation is CASSLIGWGSGNTIYF. V gene TRBV5-6 combines with J gene TRBJ1-3, with unresolved D. V was pared by 1 base and J by 0 bases, with 11 bases between. The CDR3 extends over 16 amino acids. Per germline, CDR1 SGHDT and CDR2 YYEEEE.